This TCR beta chain appears in the sequencing data of a study of shared clonotypes between healthy human individuals. Study summary: There were three CD4 naive, three CD4 memory, two CD8 naive and one CD8 memory plates per donor.

The study's findings and limits: The expectation was that sequencing depth would affect clonotype sharing among donors. Few donors limited the genetic and exposure-history diversity represented.

Turning to this clone: Its antigen is not identified.

About 30,000 T cell genomes, or approximately 200 ng DNA, went into the sorted-subset replicate PCRs. TCRdb keeps only in-frame clones here, not all; method: immunoSEQ multiplex PCR. This table holds more than 2 million clones, 85% to 95% found once. The sequencing input was naive CD4+ T cells sorted from blood. Subset of the sample: CD45RA+ positively selected. The sequence was obtained from a young man in good health.

Here the CDR3 reads CASSGRDVLYEQYF. CDR3 DNA: TGTGCCAGCAGTGGGAGGGACGTTTTGTACGAGCAGTACTTC. This rearrangement joins TRBV7-8 to TRBJ2-7; 7 bases line up with TRBD2. The germline V gene has CDR1 SGHVS and CDR2 FQNEAQ. The ends lost 6 bases at V and 4 bases at J; junction bases unmatched: 9. The CDR3 spans 14 residues.